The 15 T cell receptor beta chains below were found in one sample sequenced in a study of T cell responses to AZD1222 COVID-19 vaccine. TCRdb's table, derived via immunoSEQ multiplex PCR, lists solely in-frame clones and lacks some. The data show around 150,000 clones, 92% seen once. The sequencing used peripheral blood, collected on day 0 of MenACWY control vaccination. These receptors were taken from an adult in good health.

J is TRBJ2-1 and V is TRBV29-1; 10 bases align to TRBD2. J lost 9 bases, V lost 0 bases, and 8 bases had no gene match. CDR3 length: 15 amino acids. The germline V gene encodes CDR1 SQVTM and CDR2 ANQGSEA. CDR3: CSVEEQLAGATEQFF. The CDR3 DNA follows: TGCAGCGTTGAAGAGCAGCTAGCGGGAGCGACTGAGCAGTTCTTC.

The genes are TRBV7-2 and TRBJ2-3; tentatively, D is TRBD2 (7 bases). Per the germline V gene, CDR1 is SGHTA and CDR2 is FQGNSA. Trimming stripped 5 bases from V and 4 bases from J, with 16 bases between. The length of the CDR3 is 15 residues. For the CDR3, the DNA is TGTGCCAGCAGCCCCCGGGGGGCTAGCCCAGATACGCAGTATTTT. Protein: CASSPRGASPDTQYF.

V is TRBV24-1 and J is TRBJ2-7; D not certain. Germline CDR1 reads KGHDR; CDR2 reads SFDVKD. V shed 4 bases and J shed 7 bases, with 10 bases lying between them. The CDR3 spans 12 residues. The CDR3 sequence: CATSDSGREQYF. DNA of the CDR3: TGTGCCACCAGTGACTCTGGACGGGAGCAGTACTTC.

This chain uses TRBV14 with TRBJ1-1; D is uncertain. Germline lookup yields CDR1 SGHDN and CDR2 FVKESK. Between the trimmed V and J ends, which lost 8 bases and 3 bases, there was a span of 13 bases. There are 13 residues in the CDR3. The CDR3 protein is CASAGVRYTEAFF. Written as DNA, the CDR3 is TGTGCCAGCGCTGGGGTAAGGTACACTGAAGCTTTCTTT. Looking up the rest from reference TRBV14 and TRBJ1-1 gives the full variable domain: EAGVTQFPSHSVIEKGQTVTLRCDPISGHDNLYWYRRVMGKEIKFLLHFVKESKQDESGMPNNRFLAERTGGTYSTLKVQPAELEDSGVYFCASAGVRYTEAFFGQGTRLTVV.

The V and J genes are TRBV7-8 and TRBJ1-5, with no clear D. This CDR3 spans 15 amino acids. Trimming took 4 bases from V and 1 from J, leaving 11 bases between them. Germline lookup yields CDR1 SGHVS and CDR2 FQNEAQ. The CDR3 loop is CASSSDGESNQPQHF. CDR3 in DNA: TGTGCCAGCAGCTCAGACGGGGAGAGCAATCAGCCCCAGCATTTT.

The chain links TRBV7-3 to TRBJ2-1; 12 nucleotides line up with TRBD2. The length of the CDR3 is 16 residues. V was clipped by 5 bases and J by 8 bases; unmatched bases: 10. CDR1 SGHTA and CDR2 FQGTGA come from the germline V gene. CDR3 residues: CASSPLGASGRDEQFF. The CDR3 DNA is TGTGCCAGCAGCCCCCTGGGGGCTAGCGGGAGGGATGAGCAGTTCTTC. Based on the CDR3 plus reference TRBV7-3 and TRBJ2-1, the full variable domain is GAGVSQTPSNKVTEKGKYVELRCDPISGHTALYWYRQSLGQGPEFLIYFQGTGAADDSGLPNDRFFAVRPEGSVSTLKIQRTERGDSAVYLCASSPLGASGRDEQFFGPGTRLTVL.

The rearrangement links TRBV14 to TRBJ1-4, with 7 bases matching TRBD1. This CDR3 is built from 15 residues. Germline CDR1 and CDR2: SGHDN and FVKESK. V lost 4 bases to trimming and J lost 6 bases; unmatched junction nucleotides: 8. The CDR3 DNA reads TGTGCCAGCAGCCCCAACAGGGGCGCCCATGAAAAACTGTTTTTT. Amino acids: CASSPNRGAHEKLFF.

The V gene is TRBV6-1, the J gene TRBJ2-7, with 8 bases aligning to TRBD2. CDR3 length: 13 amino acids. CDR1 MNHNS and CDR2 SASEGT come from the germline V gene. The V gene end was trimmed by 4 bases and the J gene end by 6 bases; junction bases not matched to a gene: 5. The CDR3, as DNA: TGTGCCAGCAGTGGAGCAGGGACTAGCGAGCAGTACTTC. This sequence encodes CASSGAGTSEQYF.

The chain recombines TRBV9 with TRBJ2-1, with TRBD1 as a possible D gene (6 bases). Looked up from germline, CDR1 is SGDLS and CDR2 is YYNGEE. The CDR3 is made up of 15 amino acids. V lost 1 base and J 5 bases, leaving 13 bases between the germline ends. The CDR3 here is CASSVSAGVDNEQFF. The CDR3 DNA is TGTGCCAGCAGCGTAAGCGCAGGGGTGGACAATGAGCAGTTCTTC.

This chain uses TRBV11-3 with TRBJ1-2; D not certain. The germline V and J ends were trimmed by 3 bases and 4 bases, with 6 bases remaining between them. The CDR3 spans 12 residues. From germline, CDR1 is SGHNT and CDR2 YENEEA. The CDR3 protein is CASSFSGYGYTF. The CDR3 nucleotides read TGTGCCAGCAGCTTTAGTGGCTATGGCTACACCTTC.

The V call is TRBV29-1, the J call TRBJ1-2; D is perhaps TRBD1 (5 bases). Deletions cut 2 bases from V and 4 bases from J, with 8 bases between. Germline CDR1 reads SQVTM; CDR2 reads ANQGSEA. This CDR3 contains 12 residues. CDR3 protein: CSVERGPYGYTF. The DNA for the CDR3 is TGCAGCGTTGAAAGGGGTCCCTATGGCTACACCTTC.

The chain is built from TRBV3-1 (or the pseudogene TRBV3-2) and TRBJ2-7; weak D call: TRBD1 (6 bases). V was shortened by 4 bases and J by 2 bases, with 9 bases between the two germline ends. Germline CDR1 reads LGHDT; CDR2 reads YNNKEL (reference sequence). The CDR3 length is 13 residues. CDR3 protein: CASSRQAPYEQYF. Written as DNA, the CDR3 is TGTGCCAGCAGCCGACAGGCCCCCTACGAGCAGTACTTC.

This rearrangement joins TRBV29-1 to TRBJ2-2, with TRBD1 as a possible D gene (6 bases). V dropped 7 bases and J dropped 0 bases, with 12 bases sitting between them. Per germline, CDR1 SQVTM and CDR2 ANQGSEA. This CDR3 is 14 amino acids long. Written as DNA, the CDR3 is TGCAGCGCCGCCGGGACATCGAACACCGGGGAGCTGTTTTTT. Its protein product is CSAAGTSNTGELFF.

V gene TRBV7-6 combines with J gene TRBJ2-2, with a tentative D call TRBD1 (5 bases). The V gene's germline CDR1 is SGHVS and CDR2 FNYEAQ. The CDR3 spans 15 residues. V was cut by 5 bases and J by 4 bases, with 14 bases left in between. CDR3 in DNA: TGTGCCAGCAGCCTAAGACAGACGCGCACCGGGGAGCTGTTTTTT. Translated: CASSLRQTRTGELFF.

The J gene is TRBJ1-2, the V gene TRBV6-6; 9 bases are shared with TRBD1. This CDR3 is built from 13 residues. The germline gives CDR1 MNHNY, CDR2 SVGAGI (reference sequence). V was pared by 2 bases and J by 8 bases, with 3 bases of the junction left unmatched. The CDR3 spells CASSYGTGLGYTF. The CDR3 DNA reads TGTGCCAGCAGTTACGGGACAGGGTTAGGCTACACCTTC.